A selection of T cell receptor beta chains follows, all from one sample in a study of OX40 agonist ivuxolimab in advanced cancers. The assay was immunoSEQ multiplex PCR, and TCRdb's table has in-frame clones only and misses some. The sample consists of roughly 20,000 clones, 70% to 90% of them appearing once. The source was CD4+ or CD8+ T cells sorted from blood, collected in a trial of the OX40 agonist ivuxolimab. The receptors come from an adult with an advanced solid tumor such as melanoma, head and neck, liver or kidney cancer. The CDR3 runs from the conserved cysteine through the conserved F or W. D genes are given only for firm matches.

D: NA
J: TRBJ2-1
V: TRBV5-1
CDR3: CASSLTGHNEQFF

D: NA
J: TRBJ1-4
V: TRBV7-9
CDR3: CASSPPRGGRRSEKLFF

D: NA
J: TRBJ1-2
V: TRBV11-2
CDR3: CASSFGTDYGYTF

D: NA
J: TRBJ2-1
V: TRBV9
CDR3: CASSVVDDPYNEQFF

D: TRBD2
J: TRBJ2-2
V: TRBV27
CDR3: CASSSGLANTGELFF

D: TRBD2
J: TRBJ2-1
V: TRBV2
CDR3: CASSEALRLAGYNEQFF

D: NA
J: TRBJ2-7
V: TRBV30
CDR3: CAWSPGNSYEQYF

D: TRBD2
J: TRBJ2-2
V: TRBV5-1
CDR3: CASTPPGGGYTGELFF

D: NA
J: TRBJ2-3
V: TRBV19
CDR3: CASSTWTLTDTQYF

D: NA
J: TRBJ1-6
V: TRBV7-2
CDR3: CASSNLEGVDSPLHF

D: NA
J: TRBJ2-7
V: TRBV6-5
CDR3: CASSPQRSSYEQYF

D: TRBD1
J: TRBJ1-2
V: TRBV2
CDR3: CASSWDSSYGYTF

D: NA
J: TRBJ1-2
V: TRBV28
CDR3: CASSPRIGGNYGYTF

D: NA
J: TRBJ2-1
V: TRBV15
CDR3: CATSTGHYNEQFF

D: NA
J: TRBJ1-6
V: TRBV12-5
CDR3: CASGLLAGSGSPLHF

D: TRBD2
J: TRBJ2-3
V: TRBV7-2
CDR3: CASSSLAGGFTDTQYF

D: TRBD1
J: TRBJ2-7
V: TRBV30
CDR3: CAWSVQGGTYEQYF

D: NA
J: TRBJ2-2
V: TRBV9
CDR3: CASSVAGKGTGELFF

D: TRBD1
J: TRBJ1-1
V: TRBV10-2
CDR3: CASSDPGTGEAFF

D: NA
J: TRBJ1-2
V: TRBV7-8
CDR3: CASSLDSDYGYTF

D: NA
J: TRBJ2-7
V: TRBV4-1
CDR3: CASSPLQGHEQYF

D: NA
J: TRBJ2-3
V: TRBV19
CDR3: CASSMQGTDTQYF

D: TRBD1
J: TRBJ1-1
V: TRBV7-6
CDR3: CASSFTGDTEAFF

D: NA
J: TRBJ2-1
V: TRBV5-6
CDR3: CASSSMYNEQFF

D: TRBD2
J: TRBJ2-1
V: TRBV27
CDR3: CASSLGLAGTEQFF

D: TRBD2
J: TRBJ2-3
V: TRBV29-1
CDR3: CSVVPSGDTQYF

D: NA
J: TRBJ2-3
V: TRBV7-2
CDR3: CASSLGGADTQYF

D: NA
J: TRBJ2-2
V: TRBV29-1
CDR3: CSVRPVGTGELFF

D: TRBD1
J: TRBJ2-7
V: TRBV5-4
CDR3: CASRPGQGAYEQYF

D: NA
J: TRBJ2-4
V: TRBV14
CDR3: CASSQSGTFPRNIQYF

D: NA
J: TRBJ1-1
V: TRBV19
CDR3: CASIGDGGSTEAFF

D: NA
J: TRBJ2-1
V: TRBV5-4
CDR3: CASRPSFGNEQFF

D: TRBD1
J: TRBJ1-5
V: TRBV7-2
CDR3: CASSSLDRVNQPQHF

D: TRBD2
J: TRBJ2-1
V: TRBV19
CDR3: CASRTTSGAYNEQFF

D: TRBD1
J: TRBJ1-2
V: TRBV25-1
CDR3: CASSDHSGQALGYTF

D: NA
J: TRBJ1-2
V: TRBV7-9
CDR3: CASSLAGGYYGYTF

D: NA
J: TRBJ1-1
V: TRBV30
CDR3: CAWTWGVGQMNTEAFF

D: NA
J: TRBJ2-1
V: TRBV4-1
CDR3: CASSQDRLDNEQFF

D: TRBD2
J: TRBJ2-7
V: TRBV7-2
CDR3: CASSLGPAGSYEQYF

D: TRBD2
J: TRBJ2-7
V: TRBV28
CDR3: CASRSSGEYEQYF

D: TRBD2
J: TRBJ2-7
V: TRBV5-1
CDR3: CASSLSTGTSGISSYEQYF

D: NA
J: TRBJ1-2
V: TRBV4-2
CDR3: CASSQGAGYLGYTF

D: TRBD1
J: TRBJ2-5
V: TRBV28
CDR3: CASSATGTGYTGETQYF

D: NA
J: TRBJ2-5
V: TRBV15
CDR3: CATIAQGGETQYF

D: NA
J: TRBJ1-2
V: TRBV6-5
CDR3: CASRSRDSYGYTF

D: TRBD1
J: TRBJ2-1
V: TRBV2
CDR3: CAAGTGGSLTYNEQFF

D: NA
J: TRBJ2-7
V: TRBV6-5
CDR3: CASSYGPGLYF

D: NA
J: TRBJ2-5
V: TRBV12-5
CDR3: CASGLGYQETQYF

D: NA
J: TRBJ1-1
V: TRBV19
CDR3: CASIAGNTEAFF

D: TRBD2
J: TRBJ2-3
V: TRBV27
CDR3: CASSLSGGRVDTQYF